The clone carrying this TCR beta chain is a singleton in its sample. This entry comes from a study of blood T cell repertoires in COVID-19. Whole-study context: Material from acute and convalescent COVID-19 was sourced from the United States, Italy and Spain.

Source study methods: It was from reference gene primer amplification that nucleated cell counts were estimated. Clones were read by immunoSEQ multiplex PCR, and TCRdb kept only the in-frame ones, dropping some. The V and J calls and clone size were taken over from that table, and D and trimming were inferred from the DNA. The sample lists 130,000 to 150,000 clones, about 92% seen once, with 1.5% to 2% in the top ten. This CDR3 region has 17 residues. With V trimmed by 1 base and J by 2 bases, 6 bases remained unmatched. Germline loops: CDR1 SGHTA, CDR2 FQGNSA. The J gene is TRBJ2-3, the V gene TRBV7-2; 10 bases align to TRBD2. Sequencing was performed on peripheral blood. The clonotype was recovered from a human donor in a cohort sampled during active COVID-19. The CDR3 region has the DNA TGTGCCAGCAGCTTAGTCTGGCTAGCGGGGGACACAGATACGCAGTATTTT. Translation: CASSLVWLAGDTDTQYF.